The sequence of this T cell receptor (beta chain) was determined in a study of blood T cell repertoires in COVID-19. Study-wide background: COVID-19 samples from acute and convalescent phases originated in the United States, Italy and Spain.

Participants, about 18 to 90 years old, spanned approximately 25 US areas. Clinical histories supplied by participants themselves formed the basis of cohort assignment. In the original workflow: For nucleated cells, counts were estimated from reference gene primer amplification. The data were produced by immunoSEQ multiplex PCR, yet TCRdb's version contains in-frame clones alone and is incomplete. V, J and clone size are taken as reported in that table, and D and trimming were inferred from the DNA itself. The data show 230,000 or so clones, 88% seen once. The CDR3 consists of 16 residues. Germline CDR1 reads SGDLS; CDR2 reads YYNGEE. The ends lost 0 bases at V and 4 bases at J; junction bases unmatched: 3.

The sample was PBMCs or T cells enriched from blood (not recorded which). The receptor was derived from a woman in her forties or fifties with acute COVID-19. This sequence joins TRBV9 and TRBJ2-1; TRBD2 matches 11 bases. This chain's CDR3 is CASSVDSGRVYNEQFF. For the CDR3, the DNA is TGTGCCAGCAGCGTAGATAGCGGGAGGGTTTACAATGAGCAGTTCTTC.